A single sample gave rise to the 21 T cell receptor beta chains below, sequenced in a study of CD8 T cells in ankylosing spondylitis. TCRdb re-derived calls from the 5' RACE reads in MiXCR, one entry per CDR3 protein. The sample shows about 96,000 distinct CDR3 sequences, about 27% of them seen only once. Sequencing was done on a sample of blood, either unsorted or a sorted T cell fraction (not recorded which). The receptors come from a male donor with ankylosing spondylitis or in good health (not recorded which).

J is TRBJ2-1 and V is TRBV5-1, with unresolved D. The CDR3 has 13 residues. Trimming removed 0 bases from V and 7 bases from J, with 8 bases in between. CDR1 SGHRS and CDR2 YFSETQ come from the germline V gene. The CDR3 sequence is CASSLVSRNEQFF. The CDR3 DNA reads as TGCGCCAGCAGCTTGGTGAGCAGAAATGAGCAGTTCTTC.

Only one count was recorded for this clonotype. The genes are TRBV2 and TRBJ1-1, with D possibly matching TRBD1 (5 bases). Trimming cost V 4 bases and J 1 base, with 13 bases left between them. CDR3 size: 15 residues. The germline V gene encodes CDR1 SNHLY and CDR2 FYNNEI. The CDR3 reads CASSVTGRGNTEAFF. The CDR3 region has the DNA TGTGCCAGCAGTGTCACGGGGCGGGGGAACACTGAAGCTTTCTTT.

The genes are TRBV12-3 or TRBV12-4 and TRBJ1-1; D unclear. The CDR3 loop spans 13 amino acids. Trimming left V 6 bases short and J 2 bases short, with 10 bases between. DNA for the CDR3: TGTGCCAGCAGGTCAGGATTTAACACTGAAGCTTTCTTT. The encoded protein is CASRSGFNTEAFF.

There are a few counts of this clonotype. V and J are TRBV20-1 and TRBJ2-3, with 10 bases that match TRBD2. CDR1 and CDR2 from the germline V gene are DFQATT and SNEGSKA (reference sequence). Germline trimming cut 2 bases from V and 4 bases from J; bases unmatched to any gene: 3. This CDR3 has 14 amino acids. The chain's CDR3 is CSARLAGDADTQYF. The CDR3 DNA sequence: TGCAGTGCTAGACTAGCGGGAGATGCAGATACGCAGTATTTT.

This clonotype was observed a handful of times. The chain links TRBV5-1 to TRBJ2-4, with 15 bases lining up with TRBD2. The length of the CDR3 is 15 residues. Trimming at V came to 4 bases and at J to 6 bases, leaving 2 bases not matched to a gene. Germline CDR1 is SGHRS and CDR2 is YFSETQ. The CDR3 sequence is CASSPGLAGGNIQYF. CDR3 nucleotides: TGCGCCAGCAGCCCGGGACTAGCGGGAGGAAACATTCAGTACTTC.

Points on this clonotype: A much larger clone sits a single nucleotide away, making a read error possible. The chain combines TRBV12-3 or TRBV12-4 with TRBJ1-1; perhaps TRBD1 as D (5 bases). The CDR3 extends over 12 amino acids. The V and J ends lost 7 bases and 4 bases respectively, with 10 bases between them. As DNA, the CDR3 is TGTGCCAGCATTCGCGGGGGCACTGAAGCTTTCTTT. Protein: CASIRGGTEAFF.

In this sample, this clonotype turned up once. The rearrangement links TRBV5-5 to TRBJ1-1; 9 bases match TRBD1. Trimming removed 4 bases from V and 4 bases from J; junction bases left unmatched: 8. CDR1 SGHKS and CDR2 YYEKEE come from the germline V gene (reference sequence). CDR3 length equals 15 residues. The CDR3 coding sequence is TGTGCCAGCAGCCCGGACAGGGGCAAGGCCACTGAAGCTTTCTTT. Protein product: CASSPDRGKATEAFF.

This clonotype was picked up a small number of times. This chain connects TRBV29-1 to TRBJ2-3; the match to TRBD1 covers 8 bases. Germline V CDR1 and CDR2: SQVTM, ANQGSEA. The CDR3 contains 10 residues. Trimming at V came to 8 bases and at J to 9 bases, leaving 4 bases not matched to a gene. CDR3 amino acids: CSFRTGTQYF. CDR3 nucleotides: TGCAGCTTCCGGACAGGGACGCAGTATTTT.

Only a few counts were recorded for this clonotype. The chain joins TRBV11-2 to TRBJ2-7; TRBD1 matches at 8 bases. Germline loops: CDR1 SGHAT, CDR2 FQNNGV. V lost 2 bases, J lost 3 bases, and 6 bases stayed unmatched. The length of the CDR3 is 15 residues. CDR3 loop: CASSLRLGQVYEQYF. CDR3 DNA: TGTGCCAGCAGCTTAAGATTGGGACAGGTCTACGAGCAGTACTTC.

This clonotype showed up just a few times. V usage is TRBV19 and J usage is TRBJ2-1; unclear D gene. From germline, CDR1 is LNHDA and CDR2 SQIVND (reference sequence). The ends were cut back, 4 bases at V and 3 bases at J, with 7 bases in the middle. The CDR3 sequence is 13 residues long. This chain's CDR3 is CASSTPHYNEQFF. Written as DNA, the CDR3 is TGTGCCAGTAGTACGCCACACTACAATGAGCAGTTCTTC.

This clonotype showed up just a few times. This rearrangement joins TRBV10-3 to TRBJ1-6; TRBD1 might be the D (6 bases). Per the germline V gene, CDR1 is ENHRY and CDR2 is SYGVKD. The CDR3 covers 15 residues. Trimming pared 3 bases from V and 10 bases from J, leaving 16 bases between. CDR3 DNA: TGTGCCATCAGTGACGTTCAAGGGGGAAGATCACCCCTCCACTTT. Encoded protein: CAISDVQGGRSPLHF.

There are a few counts of this clonotype. The rearrangement joins TRBV20-1 to TRBJ2-3; 11 bases line up with TRBD1. This CDR3 contains 14 residues. V shed 6 bases and J 4 bases; nucleotides not matched to a gene: 6. The germline V gene encodes CDR1 DFQATT and CDR2 SNEGSKA (reference sequence). CDR3: CSARDRGWSDTQYF. In nucleotides, the CDR3 is TGCAGTGCCAGGGACAGGGGGTGGTCAGATACGCAGTATTTT.

This clonotype was observed a few times. The chain has TRBV9 and TRBJ2-1; TRBD2 might be the D (5 bases). Germline V gene lookup returns CDR1 SGDLS and CDR2 YYNGEE. The ends were cut back, 0 bases at V and 2 bases at J, with 9 bases in the middle. This CDR3 has 15 amino acids. In DNA form, the CDR3 reads TGTGCCAGCAGCGTAGTTGGACTTGCCTACAATGAGCAGTTCTTC. This codes for CASSVVGLAYNEQFF.

This clonotype was detected only a few times. The chain uses TRBV16 and TRBJ1-2; no clear D. V gave up 2 bases and J gave up 6 bases, with 13 bases separating them. CDR1 KGHSY and CDR2 FQNENV come from the germline V gene. This CDR3 has 14 amino acids. This CDR3 is CASSQNRASNGYTF. The CDR3 nucleotides read TGTGCCAGCAGCCAAAACCGGGCCTCTAATGGCTACACCTTC.

The chain joins TRBV5-1 to TRBJ2-5; weak D call: TRBD2 (6 bases). This CDR3 region has 14 residues. V shed 0 bases and J shed 4 bases, with 10 bases lying between them. The germline gives CDR1 SGHRS, CDR2 YFSETQ. The CDR3 DNA reads TGCGCCAGCAGCTTGGACAGCGGGCTAGAGACCCAGTACTTC. Its protein is CASSLDSGLETQYF.

The sample holds a few counts of this clonotype. The chain joins TRBV12-3 or TRBV12-4 to TRBJ2-7; 7 positions match TRBD2. The CDR3 has 14 amino acids. Trimming took 3 bases from V and 5 from J; bases not matched to a gene: 7. CDR3 in DNA: TGTGCCAGCAGTTTTTCGGGGGGTGTCGACGAGCAGTACTTC. Its translation is CASSFSGGVDEQYF.

The sample holds many counts of this clonotype. V and J are TRBV20-1 and TRBJ1-6; unclear D gene. CDR1 and CDR2 (germline): DFQATT, SNEGSKA (reference sequence). V was cut by 5 bases and J by 4 bases, with 18 bases left in between. CDR3 length: 16 residues. Written as DNA, the CDR3 is TGCAGTGCTGGGGAACCGGAACTAGGATATAATTCACCCCTCCACTTT. Its protein is CSAGEPELGYNSPLHF.

The V and J genes are TRBV9 and TRBJ1-1, with D possibly matching TRBD1 (5 bases). V lost 3 bases and J lost 5, with 14 bases in between. Germline CDR1 is SGDLS and CDR2 is YYNGEE. The CDR3 loop spans 14 amino acids. For the CDR3, the DNA is TGTGCCAGCAGCGAAGCCAGGGTTTGGACTGAAGCTTTCTTT. Protein product: CASSEARVWTEAFF. Supplemented by reference TRBV9 and TRBJ1-1, the full variable domain reads DSGVTQTPKHLITATGQRVTLRCSPRSGDLSVYWYQQSLDQGLQFLIQYYNGEERAKGNILERFSAQQFPDLHSELNLSSLELGDSALYFCASSEARVWTEAFFGQGTRLTVV.

The V gene is TRBV5-1, the J gene TRBJ1-4, with 10 bases that match TRBD1. This CDR3 is 14 amino acids long. Germline CDR1 SGHRS, CDR2 YFSETQ. Losses at the gene ends were 5 bases for V and 7 bases for J; bases not matched to a gene: 5. CDR3 sequence reads: CASSAGTGVEKLFF. CDR3 nucleotide sequence: TGCGCCAGCAGTGCCGGGACAGGGGTTGAAAAACTGTTTTTT.

The V call is TRBV13, the J call TRBJ1-3; maybe TRBD1 (5 bases). The CDR3 totals 17 residues. V was cut by 3 bases and J by 4 bases, with 19 bases left in between. CDR1 and CDR2 from the germline V gene are PRHDT and FYEKMQ (reference sequence). The CDR3 region has the DNA TGTGCCAGCAGCTTCAGAACCGGGACCCTGGGCGGAAACACCATATATTTT. Protein sequence: CASSFRTGTLGGNTIYF.

The chain carries TRBV7-9 and TRBJ1-2; 7 bases match TRBD1. In germline, CDR1 is SEHNR, CDR2 FQNEAQ (reference sequence). The CDR3 is 17 residues long. The ends lost 4 bases at V and 0 bases at J; junction bases unmatched: 11. DNA for the CDR3: TGTGCCAGCAGCTCCCGGGACAGTTTAGGTTCTAACTATGGCTACACCTTC. Translating gives CASSSRDSLGSNYGYTF. The full variable domain, its missing parts supplied by reference TRBV7-9 and TRBJ1-2, is DTGVSQNPRHKITKRGQNVTFRCDPISEHNRLYWYRQTLGQGPEFLTYFQNEAQLEKSRLLSDRFSAERPKGSFSTLEIQRTEQGDSAMYLCASSSRDSLGSNYGYTFGSGTRLTVV.